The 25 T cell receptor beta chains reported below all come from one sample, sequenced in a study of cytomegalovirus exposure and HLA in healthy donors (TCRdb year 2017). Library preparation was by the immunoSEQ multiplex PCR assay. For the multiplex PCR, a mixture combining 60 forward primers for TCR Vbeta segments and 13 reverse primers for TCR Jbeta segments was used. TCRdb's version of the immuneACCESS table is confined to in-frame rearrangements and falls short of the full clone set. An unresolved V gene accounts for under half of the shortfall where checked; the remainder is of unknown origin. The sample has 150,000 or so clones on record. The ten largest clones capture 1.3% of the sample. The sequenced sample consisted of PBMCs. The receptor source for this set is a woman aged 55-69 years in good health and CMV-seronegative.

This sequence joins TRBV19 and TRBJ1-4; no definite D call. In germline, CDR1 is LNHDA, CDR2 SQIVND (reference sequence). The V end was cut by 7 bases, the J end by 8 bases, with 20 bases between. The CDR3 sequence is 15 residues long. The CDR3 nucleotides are TGTGCCAGTAACCTTGGAGTCAGCGTGCGGGAAAAACTGTTTTTT. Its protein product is CASNLGVSVREKLFF.

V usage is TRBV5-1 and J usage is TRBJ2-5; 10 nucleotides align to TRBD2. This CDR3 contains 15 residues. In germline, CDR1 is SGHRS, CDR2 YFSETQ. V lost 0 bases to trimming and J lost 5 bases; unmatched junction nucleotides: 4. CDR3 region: CASSLVLAGDETQYF. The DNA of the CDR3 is TGCGCCAGCAGCTTGGTGCTAGCGGGAGATGAGACCCAGTACTTC.

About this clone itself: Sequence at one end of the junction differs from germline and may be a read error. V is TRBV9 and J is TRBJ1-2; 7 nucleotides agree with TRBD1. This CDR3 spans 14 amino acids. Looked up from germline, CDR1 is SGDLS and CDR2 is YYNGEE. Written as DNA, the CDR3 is TGTGCCAGCAGCGTATTATTGCCCGAGACAGGGAGCGACTTC. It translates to CASSVLLPETGSDF.

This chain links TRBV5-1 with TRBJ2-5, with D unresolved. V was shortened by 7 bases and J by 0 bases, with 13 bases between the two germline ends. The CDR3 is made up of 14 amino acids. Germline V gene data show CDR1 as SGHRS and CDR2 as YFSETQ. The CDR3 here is CASGPLDDQETQYF. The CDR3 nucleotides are TGCGCCAGCGGGCCCTTAGACGACCAAGAGACCCAGTACTTC. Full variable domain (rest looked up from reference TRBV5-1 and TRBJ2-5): KAGVTQTPRYLIKTRGQQVTLSCSPISGHRSVSWYQQTPGQGLQFLFEYFSETQRNKGNFPGRFSGRQFSNSRSEMNVSTLELGDSALYLCASGPLDDQETQYFGPGTRLLVL.

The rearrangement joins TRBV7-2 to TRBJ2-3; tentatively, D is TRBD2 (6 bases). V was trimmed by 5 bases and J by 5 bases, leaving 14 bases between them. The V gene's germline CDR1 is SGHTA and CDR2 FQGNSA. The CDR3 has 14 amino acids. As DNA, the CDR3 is TGTGCCAGCAGCGTCGGGACTCGGGGAGATACGCAGTATTTT. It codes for CASSVGTRGDTQYF.

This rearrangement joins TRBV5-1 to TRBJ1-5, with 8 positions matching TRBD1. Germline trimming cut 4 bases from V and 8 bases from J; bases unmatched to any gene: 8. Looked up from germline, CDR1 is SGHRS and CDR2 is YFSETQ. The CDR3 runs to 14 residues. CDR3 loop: CASSPTGGVKPQHF. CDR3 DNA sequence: TGCGCCAGCAGCCCTACAGGGGGAGTGAAGCCCCAGCATTTT.

CDR3 residues: CASSGNSQETQYF. CDR3 nucleotide sequence: TGTGCCAGCAGTGGAAACAGCCAAGAGACCCAGTACTTC. The V gene is TRBV2, the J gene TRBJ2-5, with D unresolved. The CDR3 spans 13 residues. The germline V gene encodes CDR1 SNHLY and CDR2 FYNNEI. With 4 bases removed from V and 1 base from J, the gap between germline ends came to 7 bases.

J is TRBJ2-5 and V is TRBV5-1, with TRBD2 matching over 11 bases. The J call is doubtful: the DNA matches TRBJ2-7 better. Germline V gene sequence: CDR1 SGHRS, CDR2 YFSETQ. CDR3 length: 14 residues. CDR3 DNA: TGCGCCAGCAGCGGTAGCGGGGGGGACTACGAGCAGTACTTC. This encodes CASSGSGGDYEQYF.

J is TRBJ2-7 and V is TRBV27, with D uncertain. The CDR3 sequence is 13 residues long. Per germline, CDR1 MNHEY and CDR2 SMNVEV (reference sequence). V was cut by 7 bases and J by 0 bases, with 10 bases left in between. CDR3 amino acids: CASKKAASYEQYF. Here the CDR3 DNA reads TGTGCCAGCAAGAAGGCGGCCTCCTACGAGCAGTACTTC.

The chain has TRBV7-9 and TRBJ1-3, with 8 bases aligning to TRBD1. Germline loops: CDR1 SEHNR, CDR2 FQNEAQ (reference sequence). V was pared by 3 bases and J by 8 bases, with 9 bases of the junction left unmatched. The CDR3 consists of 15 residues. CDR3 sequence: CASSFRTGPADTIYF. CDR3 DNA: TGTGCCAGCAGCTTTCGGACAGGGCCAGCGGACACCATATATTTT.

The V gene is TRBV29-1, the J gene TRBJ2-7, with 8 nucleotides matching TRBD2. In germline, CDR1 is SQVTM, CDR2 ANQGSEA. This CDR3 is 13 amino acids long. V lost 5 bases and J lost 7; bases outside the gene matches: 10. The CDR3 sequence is CSVTDSGTMEQYF. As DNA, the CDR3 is TGCAGCGTTACGGATAGCGGGACTATGGAGCAGTACTTC.

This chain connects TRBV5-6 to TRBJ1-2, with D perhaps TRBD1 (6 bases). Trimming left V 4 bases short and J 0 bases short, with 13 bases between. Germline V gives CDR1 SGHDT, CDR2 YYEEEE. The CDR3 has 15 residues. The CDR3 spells CASSPVDSANYGYTF. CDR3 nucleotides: TGTGCCAGCAGCCCGGTGGACAGCGCTAACTATGGCTACACCTTC.

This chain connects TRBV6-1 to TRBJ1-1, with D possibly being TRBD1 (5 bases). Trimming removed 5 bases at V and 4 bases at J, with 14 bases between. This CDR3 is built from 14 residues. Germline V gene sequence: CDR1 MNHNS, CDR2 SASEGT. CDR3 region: CASSPHGGITEAFF. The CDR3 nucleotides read TGTGCCAGCAGTCCGCACGGGGGGATCACTGAAGCTTTCTTT.

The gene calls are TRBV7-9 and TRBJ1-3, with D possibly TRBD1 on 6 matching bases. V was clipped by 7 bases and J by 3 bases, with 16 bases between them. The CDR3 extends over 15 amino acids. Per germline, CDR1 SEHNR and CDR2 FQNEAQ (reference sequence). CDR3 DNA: TGTGCCAGCACCTACCGGGGACAAAATGGAAACACCATATATTTT. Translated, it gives CASTYRGQNGNTIYF.

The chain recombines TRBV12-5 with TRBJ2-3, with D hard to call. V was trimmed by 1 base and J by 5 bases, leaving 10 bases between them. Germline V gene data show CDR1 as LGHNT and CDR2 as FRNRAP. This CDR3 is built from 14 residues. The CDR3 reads CASGLARMVDTQYF. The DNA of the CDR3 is TGTGCTAGTGGTTTGGCCAGGATGGTAGATACGCAGTATTTT.

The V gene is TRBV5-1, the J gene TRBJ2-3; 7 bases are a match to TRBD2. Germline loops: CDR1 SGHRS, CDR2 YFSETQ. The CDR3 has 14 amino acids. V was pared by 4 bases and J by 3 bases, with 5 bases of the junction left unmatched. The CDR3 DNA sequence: TGCGCCAGCAGCCCCGGGGGGAGAACAGATACGCAGTATTTT. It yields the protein CASSPGGRTDTQYF.

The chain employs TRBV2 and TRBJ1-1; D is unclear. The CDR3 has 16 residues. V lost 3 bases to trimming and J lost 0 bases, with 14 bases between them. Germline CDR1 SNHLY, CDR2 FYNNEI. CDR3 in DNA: TGTGCCAGCAGTGACGTCCCCGGTCAAATGAACACTGAAGCTTTCTTT. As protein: CASSDVPGQMNTEAFF.

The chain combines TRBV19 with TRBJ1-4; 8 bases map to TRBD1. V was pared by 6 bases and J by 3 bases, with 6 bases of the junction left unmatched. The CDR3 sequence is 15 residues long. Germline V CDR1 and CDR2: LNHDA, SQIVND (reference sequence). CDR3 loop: CASRDREAANEKLFF. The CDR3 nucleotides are TGTGCCAGTAGGGACAGGGAGGCGGCTAATGAAAAACTGTTTTTT.

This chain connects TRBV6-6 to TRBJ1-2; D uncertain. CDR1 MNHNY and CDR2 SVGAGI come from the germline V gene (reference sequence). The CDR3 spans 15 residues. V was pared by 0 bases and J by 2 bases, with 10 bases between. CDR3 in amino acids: CASSYSSGGNYGYTF. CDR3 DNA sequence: TGTGCCAGCAGTTACTCGAGTGGAGGGAACTATGGCTACACCTTC.

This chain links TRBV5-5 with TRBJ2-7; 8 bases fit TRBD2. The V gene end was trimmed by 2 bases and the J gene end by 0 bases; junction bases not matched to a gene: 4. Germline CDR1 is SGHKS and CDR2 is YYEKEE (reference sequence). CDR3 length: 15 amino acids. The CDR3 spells CASSFGGAGSYEQYF. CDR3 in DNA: TGTGCCAGCAGCTTCGGGGGGGCGGGCTCCTACGAGCAGTACTTC.

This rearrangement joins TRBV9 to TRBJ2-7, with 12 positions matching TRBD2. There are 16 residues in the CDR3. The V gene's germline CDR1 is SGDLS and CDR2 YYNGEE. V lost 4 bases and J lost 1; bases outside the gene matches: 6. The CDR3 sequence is CASSPFGLAGSYEQYF. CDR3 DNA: TGTGCCAGCAGCCCCTTTGGACTAGCGGGGTCCTACGAGCAGTACTTC. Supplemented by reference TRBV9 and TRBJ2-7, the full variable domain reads DSGVTQTPKHLITATGQRVTLRCSPRSGDLSVYWYQQSLDQGLQFLIQYYNGEERAKGNILERFSAQQFPDLHSELNLSSLELGDSALYFCASSPFGLAGSYEQYFGPGTRLTVT.

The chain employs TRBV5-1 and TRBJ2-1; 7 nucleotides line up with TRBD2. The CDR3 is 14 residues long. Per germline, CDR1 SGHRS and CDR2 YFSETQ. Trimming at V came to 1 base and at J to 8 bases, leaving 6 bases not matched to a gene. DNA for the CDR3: TGCGCCAGCAGCTTGCGGCTCCGGGGGGATGAGCAGTTCTTC. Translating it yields CASSLRLRGDEQFF.

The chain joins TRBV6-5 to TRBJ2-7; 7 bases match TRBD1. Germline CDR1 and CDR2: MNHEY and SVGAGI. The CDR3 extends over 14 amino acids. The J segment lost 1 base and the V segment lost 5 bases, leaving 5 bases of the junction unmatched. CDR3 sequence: CASSGTATSYEQYF. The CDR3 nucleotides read TGTGCCAGCAGTGGGACAGCTACTTCCTACGAGCAGTACTTC.

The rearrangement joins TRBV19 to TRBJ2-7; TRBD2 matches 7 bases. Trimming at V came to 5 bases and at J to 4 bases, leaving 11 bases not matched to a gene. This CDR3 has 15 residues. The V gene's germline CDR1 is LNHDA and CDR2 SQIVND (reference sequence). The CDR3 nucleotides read TGTGCCAGTAGTCTCCTGCCTGGCGGGGGATACGAGCAGTACTTC. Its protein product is CASSLLPGGGYEQYF.

CDR3 sequence (DNA): TGCGCCAGCAGCTCAGGACAGGGGAGGAACACTGAAGCTTTCTTT. This encodes CASSSGQGRNTEAFF. The chain combines TRBV5-1 with TRBJ1-1, with 9 nucleotides matching TRBD1. The CDR3 runs to 15 residues. Germline CDR1 reads SGHRS; CDR2 reads YFSETQ. The V segment lost 3 bases and the J segment 1 base; nucleotides outside the gene matches: 4. Full variable domain (remainder filled in from reference TRBV5-1 and TRBJ1-1): KAGVTQTPRYLIKTRGQQVTLSCSPISGHRSVSWYQQTPGQGLQFLFEYFSETQRNKGNFPGRFSGRQFSNSRSEMNVSTLELGDSALYLCASSSGQGRNTEAFFGQGTRLTVV.